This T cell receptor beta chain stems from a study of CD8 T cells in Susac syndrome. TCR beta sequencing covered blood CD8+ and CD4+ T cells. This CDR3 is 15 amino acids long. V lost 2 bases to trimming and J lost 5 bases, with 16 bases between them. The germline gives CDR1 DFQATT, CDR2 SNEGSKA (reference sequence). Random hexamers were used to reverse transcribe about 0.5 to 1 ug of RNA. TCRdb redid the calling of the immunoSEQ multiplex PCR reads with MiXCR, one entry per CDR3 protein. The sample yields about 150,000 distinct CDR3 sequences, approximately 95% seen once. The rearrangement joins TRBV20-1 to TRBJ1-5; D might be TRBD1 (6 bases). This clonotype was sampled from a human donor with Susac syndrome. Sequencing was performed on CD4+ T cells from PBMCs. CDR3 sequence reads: CSARSSTGSDQPQHF. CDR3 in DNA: TGCAGTGCTAGATCATCCACAGGGTCGGATCAGCCCCAGCATTTT.